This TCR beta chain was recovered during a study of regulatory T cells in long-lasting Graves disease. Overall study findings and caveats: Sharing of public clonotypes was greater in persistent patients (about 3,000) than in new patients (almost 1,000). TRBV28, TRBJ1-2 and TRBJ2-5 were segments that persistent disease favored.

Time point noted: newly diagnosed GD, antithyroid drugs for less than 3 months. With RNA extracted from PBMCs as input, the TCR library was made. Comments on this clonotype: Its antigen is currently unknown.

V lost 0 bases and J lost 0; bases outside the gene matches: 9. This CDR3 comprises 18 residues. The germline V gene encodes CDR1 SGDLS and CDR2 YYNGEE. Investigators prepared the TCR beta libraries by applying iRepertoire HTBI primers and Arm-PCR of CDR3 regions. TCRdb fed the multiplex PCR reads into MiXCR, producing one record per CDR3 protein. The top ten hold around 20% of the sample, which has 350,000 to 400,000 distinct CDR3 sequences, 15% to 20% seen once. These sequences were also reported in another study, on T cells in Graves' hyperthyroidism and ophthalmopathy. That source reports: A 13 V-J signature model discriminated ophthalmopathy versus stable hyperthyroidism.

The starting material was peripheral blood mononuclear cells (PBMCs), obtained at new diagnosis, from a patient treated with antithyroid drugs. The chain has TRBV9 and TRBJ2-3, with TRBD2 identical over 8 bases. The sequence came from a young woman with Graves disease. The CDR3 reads CASSVATGTRASTDTQYF. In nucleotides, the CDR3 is TGTGCCAGCAGCGTAGCTACCGGGACTAGGGCTAGCACAGATACGCAGTATTTT. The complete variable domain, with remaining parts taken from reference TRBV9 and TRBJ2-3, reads DSGVTQTPKHLITATGQRVTLRCSPRSGDLSVYWYQQSLDQGLQFLIQYYNGEERAKGNILERFSAQQFPDLHSELNLSSLELGDSALYFCASSVATGTRASTDTQYFGPGTRLTVL.